One and the same sample provided the 15 T cell receptor beta chains below, sequenced in a study of shared clonotypes between healthy human individuals. CD45RO-negative, CCR7-positively selected cells formed the naive CD8 fraction, excluding terminally differentiated effector memory CD45RA+ cells. Using immunoSEQ multiplex PCR, the repertoire was profiled, and TCRdb retains in-frame clones only, with some absent. The sample yields about 2 million clones, just under 95% seen once. The sample comprised naive CD8+ T cells sorted from blood. The receptors derive from a man in his late teens or twenties in good health.

This clone was detected only a few times. CDR3 residues: CASLIRQGAYNEQFF. The CDR3 DNA reads TGTGCCAGCTTGATCAGACAGGGGGCGTATAATGAGCAGTTCTTC. The chain carries TRBV2 and TRBJ2-1, with 10 positions matching TRBD1. CDR1 SNHLY and CDR2 FYNNEI come from the germline V gene. This CDR3 region has 15 residues. The V and J ends lost 8 bases and 7 bases, in that order; junction bases with no gene match: 11.

This clone was seen a handful of times. The rearrangement uses TRBV7-8 and TRBJ1-6; D gene unclear. Germline V lookup: CDR1 SGHVS, CDR2 FQNEAQ. V dropped 6 bases and J dropped 10 bases, with 16 bases sitting between them. The CDR3 is 14 residues long. The CDR3 reads CASSFDGLWSPLHF. CDR3 bases: TGTGCCAGCAGTTTTGACGGTCTGTGGTCACCCCTCCACTTT. The variable domain in full, completed from reference TRBV7-8 and TRBJ1-6, reads GAGVSQSPRYKVAKRGQDVALRCDPISGHVSLFWYQQALGQGPEFLTYFQNEAQLDKSGLPSDRFFAERPEGSVSTLKIQRTQQEDSAVYLCASSFDGLWSPLHFGNGTRLTVT.

J is TRBJ2-1 and V is TRBV7-6; 10 nucleotides line up with TRBD2. V was pared by 7 bases and J by 7 bases, with 10 bases of the junction left unmatched. Germline loops: CDR1 SGHVS, CDR2 FNYEAQ. The CDR3 length is 15 residues. The CDR3 DNA follows: TGTGCCAGCACCACTAGCGGGGTTCTTGGGAATGAGCAGTTCTTC. It is translated as CASTTSGVLGNEQFF.

This clone came up once. The CDR3 spells CASSDFIPDTGELFF. CDR3 nucleotides: TGTGCCAGCAGTGATTTCATTCCGGACACCGGGGAGCTGTTTTTT. The V call is TRBV6-1, the J call TRBJ2-2; D is undetermined. The CDR3 extends over 15 amino acids. Germline CDR1 MNHNS, CDR2 SASEGT. Trimming shortened V by 3 bases and J by 3 bases, and 11 bases separated the two germline ends.

The chain is built from TRBV27 and TRBJ2-1; 10 bases align to TRBD2. Germline V gene data show CDR1 as MNHEY and CDR2 as SMNVEV (reference sequence). The CDR3 covers 16 residues. V lost 1 base to trimming and J lost 5 bases; unmatched junction nucleotides: 5. CDR3 in DNA: TGTGCCAGCAGTTTATTAGGGCTAGCGGGGGACAATGAGCAGTTCTTC. Translated: CASSLLGLAGDNEQFF.

The rearrangement uses TRBV6-6 and TRBJ2-1; D might be TRBD1 (6 bases). Germline V CDR1 and CDR2: MNHNY, SVGAGI (reference sequence). This CDR3 region has 16 residues. Trimming shortened V by 6 bases and J by 4 bases, and 19 bases separated the two germline ends. The CDR3 nucleotides are TGTGCCAGCAGAACCCAAGGGGGTCCCCCTTACAATGAGCAGTTCTTC. Protein sequence: CASRTQGGPPYNEQFF.

The chain carries TRBV10-3 and TRBJ2-1; D is ambiguous. Germline assignment: CDR1 ENHRY and CDR2 SYGVKD. The V gene lost 3 bases and the J gene lost 3 bases, with 6 bases spanning the gap. This CDR3 contains 13 residues. The DNA for the CDR3 is TGTGCCATCAGTGACGAGGACTACAATGAGCAGTTCTTC. Protein: CAISDEDYNEQFF.

This chain connects TRBV11-2 to TRBJ2-1; D is tentatively TRBD1 or TRBD2 (5 bases each). Germline V gene sequence: CDR1 SGHAT, CDR2 FQNNGV. V was shortened by 4 bases and J by 6 bases, with 10 bases between the two germline ends. This CDR3 region has 13 residues. The CDR3 nucleotides read TGTGCCAGCAGCTGGGACCTCCTCAATGAGCAGTTCTTC. Translation: CASSWDLLNEQFF.

V gene TRBV10-1 combines with J gene TRBJ1-1, with TRBD1 as a possible D gene (6 bases). The V end was cut by 3 bases, the J end by 3 bases, with 14 bases between. Germline-derived CDR1 and CDR2 are WNHNN and SYGVQD (reference sequence). The CDR3 extends over 15 amino acids. DNA of the CDR3: TGCGCCAGCAGTGATACCGGGGGCCAATACACTGAAGCTTTCTTT. Its protein product is CASSDTGGQYTEAFF.

This clone was counted once. The chain carries TRBV30 and TRBJ1-5, with D possibly matching TRBD1 (5 bases). Trimming pared 2 bases from V and 0 bases from J, leaving 11 bases between. The CDR3 is 15 amino acids. CDR1 is GTSNPN and CDR2 is SVGIG in the germline V gene (reference sequence). In DNA form, the CDR3 reads TGTGCCTGGAGTTGGGAAGGGGATAGCAATCAGCCCCAGCATTTT. It specifies CAWSWEGDSNQPQHF.

The chain joins TRBV19 to TRBJ2-2, with 7 nucleotides matching TRBD1. The CDR3 loop spans 15 amino acids. Unmatched junction bases numbered 5, after V lost 4 bases and J lost 3 bases. In germline, CDR1 is LNHDA, CDR2 SQIVND (reference sequence). The chain's CDR3 is CASSTGTDDTGELFF. CDR3 nucleotide sequence: TGTGCCAGTAGTACGGGGACAGATGACACCGGGGAGCTGTTTTTT.

Remarks on this clone: The same CDR3 arises from other DNA sequences in this sample as well. The chain has TRBV7-9 and TRBJ2-7; 10 nucleotides align to TRBD1. V shed 0 bases and J 3 bases; nucleotides not matched to a gene: 5. The germline V gene has CDR1 SEHNR and CDR2 FQNEAQ (reference sequence). There are 16 residues in the CDR3. Here the CDR3 reads CASSLAPGQGLYEQYF. CDR3 coding DNA: TGTGCCAGCAGCTTAGCGCCGGGACAGGGGCTCTACGAGCAGTACTTC.

V usage is TRBV6-5 and J usage is TRBJ2-7; D call uncertain. The CDR3 covers 16 residues. In germline, CDR1 is MNHEY, CDR2 SVGAGI. Trimming left V 0 bases short and J 1 base short, with 13 bases between. CDR3 loop: CASSYSDPAASYEQYF. In DNA form, the CDR3 reads TGTGCCAGCAGTTACTCGGACCCGGCGGCTTCCTACGAGCAGTACTTC.

This chain connects TRBV2 to TRBJ2-1; D may be TRBD2 (5 bases). Looked up from germline, CDR1 is SNHLY and CDR2 is FYNNEI. V was cut by 7 bases and J by 2 bases, with 12 bases left in between. CDR3 length: 14 residues. CDR3 amino acids: CASTRLPPYNEQFF. The CDR3 nucleotides read TGTGCCAGCACGAGACTACCACCCTACAATGAGCAGTTCTTC. Full variable domain (outside the CDR3, taken from reference TRBV2 and TRBJ2-1): EPEVTQTPSHQVTQMGQEVILRCVPISNHLYFYWYRQILGQKVEFLVSFYNNEISEKSEIFDDQFSVERPDGSNFTLKIRSTKLEDSAMYFCASTRLPPYNEQFFGPGTRLTVL.

V gene TRBV5-6 combines with J gene TRBJ2-7, with a weak D call TRBD2 (6 bases). The germline V gene encodes CDR1 SGHDT and CDR2 YYEEEE. V lost 6 bases and J lost 3, with 16 bases in between. The CDR3 is made up of 14 amino acids. CDR3 sequence (DNA): TGTGCCAGCACCAGAGGGAGGTCTGGCTACGAGCAGTACTTC. Its protein is CASTRGRSGYEQYF.